Listed below are T cell receptor beta chains from one sample, sequenced in a study of blood T cell repertoires in COVID-19. Sequencing used immunoSEQ multiplex PCR; TCRdb keeps in-frame clones, though not all of them. The sample holds some 250,000 clones; roughly 91% are singletons and the top ten take 0.95% to 1%. Specimen: peripheral blood. The receptors shown here come from a woman between 40 and 50 years old who had recovered from COVID-19. Both conserved end residues are part of each CDR3. Clone size appears in some rows only: once, few, many, or a class for an expanded clone.

CDR3aa: CASSTNRGLWGYTF
v_gene: TRBV5-4
abundance: -
j_gene: TRBJ1-2

CDR3aa: CASSGERRNTIYF
v_gene: TRBV19
abundance: -
j_gene: TRBJ1-3

CDR3aa: CASSMRAPGVDEQFF
v_gene: TRBV19
abundance: -
j_gene: TRBJ2-1

CDR3aa: CAWPQGEGTEAFF
v_gene: TRBV30
abundance: -
j_gene: TRBJ1-1

CDR3aa: CASSVGTSLLNEQFF
v_gene: TRBV9
abundance: -
j_gene: TRBJ2-1

CDR3aa: CASSYGGRVQNEQYF
v_gene: TRBV6-5
abundance: -
j_gene: TRBJ2-7

CDR3aa: CASSPRDREYGYTF
v_gene: TRBV19
abundance: -
j_gene: TRBJ1-2

CDR3aa: CASSQDYGRTNTGELFF
v_gene: TRBV4-3
abundance: once
j_gene: TRBJ2-2

CDR3aa: CASSSGDSYEQYF
v_gene: TRBV11-3
abundance: -
j_gene: TRBJ2-7

CDR3aa: CASSQVPAGGESNEKLFF
v_gene: TRBV3-1/TRBV3-2
abundance: -
j_gene: TRBJ1-4

CDR3aa: CASSQDRGTTEAFF
v_gene: TRBV14
abundance: -
j_gene: TRBJ1-1

CDR3aa: CASSSGGPWNEQFF
v_gene: TRBV6-2/TRBV6-3
abundance: -
j_gene: TRBJ2-1

CDR3aa: CASSRAGRPTEAFF
v_gene: TRBV19
abundance: few
j_gene: TRBJ1-1

CDR3aa: CASSDSGSHNQPQHF
v_gene: TRBV2
abundance: few
j_gene: TRBJ1-5

CDR3aa: CASSQTGPPYSNQPQHF
v_gene: TRBV4-1
abundance: once
j_gene: TRBJ1-5

CDR3aa: CASSLRGGGGTDTQYF
v_gene: TRBV7-2
abundance: -
j_gene: TRBJ2-3

CDR3aa: CASSGTAMGAFF
v_gene: TRBV3-1/TRBV3-2
abundance: -
j_gene: TRBJ1-1

CDR3aa: CASSSLGAPGLGYTF
v_gene: TRBV5-5
abundance: -
j_gene: TRBJ1-2

CDR3aa: CASSQVTSDHEQYF
v_gene: TRBV4-2
abundance: -
j_gene: TRBJ2-7

CDR3aa: CAWSVGAGVDTLHF
v_gene: TRBV30
abundance: once
j_gene: TRBJ1-6

CDR3aa: CASSPRGSGFSTDTQYF
v_gene: TRBV5-1
abundance: -
j_gene: TRBJ2-3

CDR3aa: CASSYGQGRNTEAFF
v_gene: TRBV6-5
abundance: -
j_gene: TRBJ1-1

CDR3aa: CASSPGWVQETQYF
v_gene: TRBV4-3
abundance: -
j_gene: TRBJ2-5

CDR3aa: CASSLGPSSYNEQFF
v_gene: TRBV7-3
abundance: -
j_gene: TRBJ2-1